Sequencing of this TCR beta chain was carried out in a study of OX40 agonist ivuxolimab in advanced cancers. As for the study in general: Ivuxolimab, an agonist antibody against OX40 (CD134), was given to patients. Regarding the study as a whole: Which antigen the expanded peripheral T cells recognized is unknown.

Produced via immunoSEQ multiplex PCR; TCRdb's table is partial and in-frame only. The sample holds approximately 52,000 clones, around 94% seen once. Peripheral blood came from all dose cohorts at three timepoints. The CDR3 is 15 amino acids. Between the trimmed V and J ends, which lost 5 bases and 1 base, there was a span of 16 bases. Germline V lookup: CDR1 SGHDT, CDR2 YYEEEE. A note on this clone: Its antigen is undetermined.

This sample comprised CD4+ or CD8+ T cells sorted from blood, obtained in a trial of the OX40 agonist ivuxolimab. The origin of this receptor is an adult with an advanced solid tumor such as melanoma, head and neck, liver or kidney cancer. The chain has TRBV5-6 and TRBJ2-7; TRBD1 might be the D (5 bases). CDR3 coding DNA: TGTGCCAGCAGACTCAGGGTACCGGAGTCCTACGAGCAGTACTTC. Translation gives CASRLRVPESYEQYF.